Listed below are T cell receptor beta chains from one sample, sequenced in a study of T cell repertoires in aging, cancer and after chemotherapy. TCRdb processed the multiplex PCR reads anew with MiXCR; each CDR3 protein has one entry. Among 650 to 800 distinct CDR3 sequences, roughly 30% were seen once, and the ten largest hold roughly 75%. Sequencing was done on a sample of blood. These receptors were collected from a human donor with a blood cancer. Each CDR3 is given without its conserved first and last residue. Each record gives: V gene, J gene, CDR3 protein.

V: TRBV12-3/TRBV12-4
J: TRBJ1-1
CDR3: ASSPDRDGNTEAF

V: TRBV20-1
J: TRBJ2-2
CDR3: SARPGLGGGELF

V: TRBV12-3/TRBV12-4
J: TRBJ2-7
CDR3: ASKGENPYEQY

V: TRBV10-3
J: TRBJ1-2
CDR3: AISEGSYYGYT

V: TRBV11-1
J: TRBJ2-5
CDR3: ASSFTSPGGVQETQY

V: TRBV30
J: TRBJ2-2
CDR3: AWSVLGAGPGTGELF

V: TRBV20-1
J: TRBJ2-7
CDR3: SARGVAGGPYEQY

V: TRBV6-6
J: TRBJ2-1
CDR3: ASRGGGGADNEQF

V: TRBV18
J: TRBJ2-7
CDR3: ASSGTSGSFYEQY

V: TRBV6-2/TRBV6-3
J: TRBJ2-5
CDR3: ASSSRPGGAETQY

V: TRBV19
J: TRBJ2-1
CDR3: ASSMDGRPGYNEQF

V: TRBV12-3/TRBV12-4
J: TRBJ2-5
CDR3: ASSHDLGLRGTQY

V: TRBV12-3/TRBV12-4
J: TRBJ2-7
CDR3: ASSLDQRRSPSYEQY

V: TRBV19
J: TRBJ1-1
CDR3: ASSIGVRMEGTEAF

V: TRBV20-1
J: TRBJ2-5
CDR3: SARGGSGETQY

V: TRBV14
J: TRBJ1-6
CDR3: ASLREEPYNSPLH

V: TRBV5-4
J: TRBJ1-2
CDR3: ASSTDRDYGYT

V: TRBV7-6
J: TRBJ2-7
CDR3: ASSLGSGSNYEQY

V: TRBV5-5
J: TRBJ1-2
CDR3: ASSLDGDRANGYT

V: TRBV6-1
J: TRBJ1-2
CDR3: ASRVEGGSSYGYT